This T cell receptor (beta chain) came from a study of T-cell memory formation after mild COVID-19 (dated by TCRdb to the early 2020s). General notes on the study: Most TCR sequence clusters were specific to one of the two donors. Longitudinal TCRalpha and TCRbeta repertoire sequencing tracked T-cell clones expanding and contracting after mild COVID-19 in a couple of donors. The cohort comprised two young, previously healthy adult volunteers, one female and one male.

V is pared back by 5 bases and J by 3 bases, with 14 bases lying between the germline termini. CDR1 and CDR2 (KGHSH, LQKENI) derive from the germline V gene. Inclusive of the bounding cysteine and phenylalanine, the CDR3 is 14 residues long. Only the CDR3 region is kept as DNA, spanning 42 bases read in frame from base 1. The data were produced on an Illumina NovaSeq 6000. Using 5'RACE with constant-segment primers, TCRalpha and TCRbeta cDNA libraries were constructed, with sample barcodes and unique molecular identifiers added in the process. Trizol reagent was used to extract RNA from every sample. Amplification of the libraries took two PCR steps, and the second step added a second sample barcode plus Illumina TruSeq adapters. Libraries were sequenced on an Illumina NovaSeq with 2 x 150 bp paired-end reads. Turning to the authors' computational methods: With migec v1.2.7, reads were demultiplexed and then collapsed into UMI-guided consensus sequences. Using mixcr v2.1.11, UMI consensuses were aligned to TRA and TRB V and J templates and then assembled into clonotypes. Expanded or contracted clonotypes were those called significant by both edgeR and NoisET, with noise models trained on biological replicates. For edgeR calls, the cutoffs were a false discovery rate-adjusted p below 0.01 and a log2 fold-change threshold of 1. As an exploratory analysis of dynamics, max-normalized trajectories of the 1000 most abundant clonotypes were examined by PCA with hierarchical clustering. Separately sequenced CD4+ and CD8+ repertoires were used to assign the CD4 or CD8 phenotype of responding clones. TCRdb reprocessing: public reads trimmed at Q25 with fastp, clones called with MiXCR, in-frame beta chains kept. Every distinct CDR3 protein forms one entry, paired with its most common genes and DNA. The V and J calls and clone size come from TCRdb's table, not from the authors' own analysis. The sample has roughly 450,000 distinct CDR3 sequences on record, roughly 18% of them singletons. The leading ten clones occupy 20% to 25% of the sample.

Of note for this clonotype: The specificity of this receptor is unknown. Per-base qualities were not stored, and no clone one base away is much larger.

PBMCs were isolated by Ficoll-Paque density gradient centrifugation. The study at large found these results: SARS-CoV-2 specificity of the second-wave clones peaking on day 37 was not confirmed. Only a couple of mild cases were covered in the study, and larger cohorts including severe cases with pre-infection samples were considered necessary. Contracting CD4+ clones were found mainly in CM and EM memory subsets, while CD8+ clones were enriched in EMRA. Clones contracting from day 15 to 85 had balanced CD4/CD8 phenotypes, while a second wave expanding from day 15 to 37 was biased towards CD4+. Some responding clones were detected in pre-infection memory, suggesting pre-existing cross-reactive memory T cells joined the SARS-CoV-2 response.

The rearranged chain carries TRBV18 and TRBJ2-7; the D gene is not confidently resolved. Sequenced input: PBMCs or a T cell subset sorted from them (not recorded which). The sequence came from a man aged 18 to 30 who had mild COVID-19 (a few samples of this study predate the infection). The sample titles of this study are shuffled in the database, so cell type and time point are left out; the donor was told from shared clones. CDR3 region: CASSFSRVYYEQYF. The DNA reads as follows: TGTGCCAGCTCATTTTCCCGGGTTTACTACGAGCAGTACTTC.